The subject of this entry is one T cell receptor beta chain. These data originate in a study of blood T cells in healthy people across ages. Next came a second PCR, run for about 7 to 12 cycles, which used a sample-barcoded 5' primer along with a J-beta primer mix. TCRdb reanalysed the 5' RACE reads using MiXCR and keeps one entry per CDR3 protein. The top ten clones hold 7.9% of a sample with more than 1.4 million distinct CDR3 sequences, roughly 45% of them seen once. Germline V gives CDR1 SGDLS, CDR2 YYNGEE. The CDR3 covers 16 residues. The trim removed 4 bases at V and 7 bases at J, leaving 12 bases unmatched.

The chain joins TRBV9 to TRBJ2-1; 9 bases fit TRBD1. The TCR sequence derives from a woman younger than 35 in good health. Sequenced input: blood. In DNA form, the CDR3 reads TGTGCCAGCAGCCCCTATACAGGGGGCATTATGAATGAGCAGTTCTTC. Encoded protein: CASSPYTGGIMNEQFF.